Listed here are 30 T cell receptor beta chains from one sample, sequenced in a study of control samples from healthy donors and cancer patients. Sequenced by immunoSEQ multiplex PCR; TCRdb stores in-frame clones only, minus some. This repertoire shows 150,000 or so clones, around 94% found once; its top ten account for approximately 15%. Sequencing was done on a sample of PBMCs. The receptor set was obtained from a man aged 55 to 70 with colorectal cancer.

The chain links TRBV3-1 (or the pseudogene TRBV3-2) to TRBJ1-5; 7 bases map to TRBD1. The CDR3 totals 16 residues. The germline gives CDR1 LGHDT, CDR2 YNNKEL (reference sequence). V was clipped by 0 bases and J by 2 bases; unmatched bases: 4. CDR3 DNA sequence: TGTGCCAGCAGCCAAGATGCCGGACAGGGCAATCAGCCCCAGCATTTT. Protein sequence: CASSQDAGQGNQPQHF.

The J gene is TRBJ1-4, the V gene TRBV29-1; 8 bases are a match to TRBD1. CDR1 and CDR2 (germline): SQVTM, ANQGSEA. The trim removed 5 bases at V and 4 bases at J, leaving 3 bases unmatched. The length of the CDR3 is 13 residues. The CDR3 coding sequence is TGCAGCGTTCGGACAGGGTTTAATGAAAAACTGTTTTTT. Its protein is CSVRTGFNEKLFF.

The chain joins TRBV19 to TRBJ2-2, with a tentative D call TRBD1 (6 bases). The ends were cut back, 4 bases at V and 4 bases at J, with 10 bases in the middle. Germline CDR1 is LNHDA and CDR2 is SQIVND (reference sequence). The CDR3 has 14 amino acids. CDR3: CASSSQGRTGELFF. The CDR3 DNA is TGTGCCAGTAGTAGCCAGGGGCGCACCGGGGAGCTGTTTTTT.

This rearrangement joins TRBV6-5 to TRBJ2-3, with a possible D match to TRBD2 (6 bases). Germline V gives CDR1 MNHEY, CDR2 SVGAGI. This CDR3 has 15 amino acids. Trimming cost V 10 bases and J 2 bases, with 19 bases left between them. CDR3 loop: CAIRDGLWDTDTQYF. The CDR3 nucleotides are TGTGCCATCCGAGACGGACTATGGGACACAGATACGCAGTATTTT.

This rearrangement joins TRBV5-6 to TRBJ1-4, with D tentatively TRBD1 (6 bases). The CDR3 covers 14 residues. The V end was cut by 4 bases, the J end by 2 bases, with 9 bases between. Germline V gene sequence: CDR1 SGHDT, CDR2 YYEEEE. The DNA of the CDR3 is TGTGCCAGCAGCCAGGGGACCACTAATGAAAAACTGTTTTTT. Translation gives CASSQGTTNEKLFF.

This rearrangement joins TRBV10-2 to TRBJ2-2; D call uncertain. The V end was cut by 3 bases, the J end by 4 bases, with 3 bases between. The CDR3 sequence is 12 residues long. Per the germline V gene, CDR1 is WSHSY and CDR2 is SAAADI. As DNA, the CDR3 is TGCGCCAGCAGTGACAGCACCGGGGAGCTGTTTTTT. Encoded protein: CASSDSTGELFF.

The chain has TRBV6-5 and TRBJ1-4; unclear D gene. The CDR3 consists of 14 residues. V gave up 7 bases and J gave up 3 bases, with 12 bases separating them. Germline assignment: CDR1 MNHEY and CDR2 SVGAGI. The CDR3 loop is CASKTTVSNEKLFF. The CDR3 DNA is TGTGCCAGCAAGACGACGGTTTCTAATGAAAAACTGTTTTTT.

This chain joins TRBV30 and TRBJ1-3; maybe TRBD1 (5 bases). CDR1 and CDR2 (germline): GTSNPN, SVGIG (reference sequence). Trimming shortened V by 3 bases and J by 0 bases, and 15 bases separated the two germline ends. The CDR3 runs 16 residues. The CDR3 region is CAWRGGQLGSGNTIYF. The CDR3 DNA follows: TGTGCCTGGAGGGGAGGACAATTGGGCTCTGGAAACACCATATATTTT.

CDR3: CASSLTGPGSYNSPLHF. CDR3 DNA sequence: TGTGCCAGCAGCCTCACAGGCCCGGGCTCCTATAATTCACCCCTCCACTTT. The chain links TRBV2 to TRBJ1-6; perhaps TRBD1 as D (5 bases). Trimming took 6 bases from V and 0 from J, leaving 15 bases between them. This CDR3 has 17 amino acids. The germline V gene encodes CDR1 SNHLY and CDR2 FYNNEI.

This chain connects TRBV6-4 to TRBJ1-5; D gene uncertain. V was trimmed by 6 bases and J by 2 bases, leaving 14 bases between them. This CDR3 is built from 15 residues. The V gene's germline CDR1 is MRHNA and CDR2 SNTAGT. CDR3 coding DNA: TGTGCCAGCAGAGAGCAAGGGATCGGCAATCAGCCCCAGCATTTT. Translated: CASREQGIGNQPQHF.

This clone was observed once. This chain connects TRBV7-2 to TRBJ1-5; no definite D call. Germline CDR1 is SGHTA and CDR2 is FQGNSA. The CDR3 is 16 residues long. V was pared by 1 base and J by 2 bases, with 12 bases between. The chain's CDR3 is CASSLGELSGNQPQHF. The CDR3 coding sequence is TGTGCCAGCAGCTTAGGAGAGTTGAGTGGCAATCAGCCCCAGCATTTT.

The genes are TRBV10-3 and TRBJ2-7, with 10 bases identical to TRBD1. CDR1 is ENHRY, CDR2 SYGVKD, per germline. With 6 bases clipped from V and 2 bases from J, the junction kept 4 bases outside the gene matches. The CDR3 loop spans 14 amino acids. CDR3 sequence reads: CAIRGDRGPYEQYF. DNA for the CDR3: TGTGCCATCAGGGGGGACAGGGGCCCCTACGAGCAGTACTTC.

The chain recombines TRBV7-6 with TRBJ1-2, with a possible D match to TRBD1 (6 bases). This CDR3 comprises 15 residues. V lost 1 base to trimming and J lost 4 bases, with 13 bases between them. The germline V gene encodes CDR1 SGHVS and CDR2 FNYEAQ. The CDR3 is CASSLDHAGVYGYTF. The CDR3 DNA reads as TGTGCCAGCAGCTTAGATCACGCAGGGGTCTATGGCTACACCTTC.

J is TRBJ2-7 and V is TRBV10-3; D remains unclear. Trimming pared 6 bases from V and 2 bases from J, leaving 8 bases between. The germline CDR1 and CDR2 sequences are ENHRY and SYGVKD. The CDR3 length is 12 residues. CDR3 protein: CAISGPAYEQYF. As DNA, the CDR3 is TGTGCCATCAGCGGTCCTGCCTACGAGCAGTACTTC.

This chain connects TRBV24-1 to TRBJ1-2; TRBD1 agrees at 8 bases. The germline V gene has CDR1 KGHDR and CDR2 SFDVKD. J was trimmed by 6 bases and V by 8 bases; bases with no gene match: 13. CDR3 length: 15 amino acids. The CDR3 region has the DNA TGTGCCACCACCCACCCGCAGGGGGCTCGCGATGGCTACACCTTC. This sequence encodes CATTHPQGARDGYTF.

This chain links TRBV11-3 with TRBJ1-6; D uncertain. With 0 bases removed from V and 12 bases from J, the gap between germline ends came to 9 bases. Looked up from germline, CDR1 is SGHNT and CDR2 is YENEEA. This CDR3 region has 13 residues. CDR3 residues: CASSLDLGQPLHF. Here the CDR3 DNA reads TGTGCCAGCAGCTTAGATCTGGGCCAACCCCTCCACTTT. The variable domain in full, completed from reference TRBV11-3 and TRBJ1-6, reads EAGVVQSPRYKIIEKKQPVAFWCNPISGHNTLYWYLQNLGQGPELLIRYENEEAVDDSQLPKDRFSAERLKGVDSTLKIQPAELGDSAVYLCASSLDLGQPLHFGNGTRLTVT.

The table lists this clone with a count of one. V and J are TRBV6-5 and TRBJ1-2; a weak D match, TRBD1 (6 bases). The V gene's germline CDR1 is MNHEY and CDR2 SVGAGI. Trimming cost V 6 bases and J 10 bases, with 18 bases left between them. CDR3 length: 13 residues. CDR3 protein: CASRRGAHRDYTF. The CDR3 coding sequence is TGTGCCAGCAGGAGGGGGGCCCACCGAGACTACACCTTC.

This clone came up once. The rearrangement uses TRBV29-1 and TRBJ1-1, with 8 nucleotides matching TRBD1. J gave up 6 bases and V 5 bases, and 8 bases lay outside the gene matches. This CDR3 has 13 amino acids. CDR1 and CDR2 (germline): SQVTM, ANQGSEA. The CDR3 DNA follows: TGCAGCGTTCAGGGACAGGTGATCGCTGAAGCTTTCTTT. It specifies CSVQGQVIAEAFF.

The chain uses TRBV30 and TRBJ2-5; 8 bases match TRBD2. There are 13 residues in the CDR3. Trimming removed 4 bases from V and 4 bases from J; junction bases left unmatched: 5. Germline CDR1 reads GTSNPN; CDR2 reads SVGIG (reference sequence). The CDR3 DNA reads as TGTGCCTGGACCTCGGGAGGGCGAGAGACCCAGTACTTC. Translating gives CAWTSGGRETQYF.

J is TRBJ1-1 and V is TRBV5-1, with 8 bases fitting TRBD1. With V trimmed by 1 base and J by 5 bases, 4 bases remained unmatched. CDR1 is SGHRS, CDR2 YFSETQ, per germline. This CDR3 contains 14 residues. The CDR3 is CASSLTGGQTEAFF. In DNA form, the CDR3 reads TGCGCCAGCAGCTTGACAGGGGGGCAAACTGAAGCTTTCTTT. The full variable domain, with the rest looked up from reference TRBV5-1 and TRBJ1-1, is KAGVTQTPRYLIKTRGQQVTLSCSPISGHRSVSWYQQTPGQGLQFLFEYFSETQRNKGNFPGRFSGRQFSNSRSEMNVSTLELGDSALYLCASSLTGGQTEAFFGQGTRLTVV.

The CDR3 protein is CASSPTGGTGEQYF. The CDR3 DNA reads as TGTGCCAGCAGTCCGACAGGGGGCACGGGTGAGCAGTACTTC. The chain carries TRBV6-6 and TRBJ2-7, with 10 bases that match TRBD1. Germline V lookup: CDR1 MNHNY, CDR2 SVGAGI (reference sequence). The V and J ends lost 5 bases and 7 bases, in that order; junction bases with no gene match: 8. CDR3 length equals 14 residues.

As DNA, the CDR3 is TGTGCCAGCAGCTTGGCCCTCGCAGGGAGCTCCTACAATGAGCAGTTCTTC. Amino acid sequence: CASSLALAGSSYNEQFF. The chain carries TRBV5-8 and TRBJ2-1; perhaps D is TRBD1 or TRBD2 (5 bases each). This CDR3 spans 17 amino acids. From germline, CDR1 is SGHTS and CDR2 YDEGEE. Trimming pared 0 bases from V and 0 bases from J, leaving 13 bases between.

This chain uses TRBV19 with TRBJ1-2, with 8 bases identical to TRBD1. Germline CDR1 is LNHDA and CDR2 is SQIVND (reference sequence). Trimming cost V 5 bases and J 8 bases; bases outside gene matches: 7. The CDR3 runs 13 residues. CDR3 in amino acids: CASSSQGALGYTF. In DNA, the CDR3 is TGTGCCAGTAGTTCCCAGGGGGCGCTCGGCTACACCTTC.

This sequence joins TRBV28 and TRBJ1-1; 10 positions match TRBD1. Germline trimming cut 4 bases from V and 5 bases from J; bases unmatched to any gene: 4. This CDR3 region has 14 residues. Germline V CDR1 and CDR2: MDHEN, SYDVKM. In nucleotides, the CDR3 is TGTGCCAGCAGTTGGACAGGGGGTCGGACTGAAGCTTTCTTT. Translating it yields CASSWTGGRTEAFF.

V is TRBV10-2 and J is TRBJ2-1; D remains unclear. The V end was cut by 7 bases, the J end by 9 bases, with 10 bases between. The CDR3 is 11 residues long. The germline gives CDR1 WSHSY, CDR2 SAAADI. The CDR3 DNA is TGCGCCAGCACTGGCGTTGCTGAGCAGTTCTTC. Amino acid sequence: CASTGVAEQFF.

CDR3 residues: CASSLAGPSSGVQYNEQFF. The CDR3 bases are TGCGCCAGCAGCTTGGCCGGACCCTCTAGCGGCGTCCAATACAATGAGCAGTTCTTC. The rearrangement joins TRBV5-1 to TRBJ2-1; 7 bases map to TRBD2. This CDR3 contains 19 residues. With 0 bases clipped from V and 4 bases from J, the junction kept 16 bases outside the gene matches. Germline values: CDR1 SGHRS, CDR2 YFSETQ.

V and J are TRBV4-1 and TRBJ2-7; D is uncertain. V lost 0 bases to trimming and J lost 2 bases, with 14 bases between them. The CDR3 spans 16 residues. The germline V gene encodes CDR1 MGHRA and CDR2 YSYEKL. In DNA, the CDR3 is TGCGCCAGCAGCCAAGAGGGATTGGGCGGAACCTACGAGCAGTACTTC. Translated: CASSQEGLGGTYEQYF.

The genes are TRBV6-5 and TRBJ1-5; 7 nucleotides match TRBD1. After removal of 6 bases from V and 10 bases from J, the junction contained 12 bases not matched to a gene. This CDR3 is built from 14 residues. From germline, CDR1 is MNHEY and CDR2 SVGAGI. The CDR3 sequence is CASSLGTASEPQHF. The CDR3 DNA follows: TGTGCCAGCAGCCTAGGGACAGCCTCCGAACCCCAGCATTTT.

This sequence joins TRBV19 and TRBJ1-1; possible D gene TRBD1, 6 bases. This CDR3 has 13 amino acids. V was shortened by 4 bases and J by 4 bases, with 10 bases between the two germline ends. The germline V gene has CDR1 LNHDA and CDR2 SQIVND (reference sequence). CDR3 in DNA: TGTGCCAGTAGTACAAAGGGGGGCACTGAAGCTTTCTTT. Residues: CASSTKGGTEAFF. Variable domain in full (rest from reference TRBV19 and TRBJ1-1): DGGITQSPKYLFRKEGQNVTLSCEQNLNHDAMYWYRQDPGQGLRLIYYSQIVNDFQKGDIAEGYSVSREKKESFPLTVTSAQKNPTAFYLCASSTKGGTEAFFGQGTRLTVV.

The J gene is TRBJ1-4, the V gene TRBV5-1, with D uncertain. This CDR3 has 14 amino acids. Between the trimmed V and J ends, which lost 0 bases and 7 bases, there was a span of 10 bases. The germline CDR1 and CDR2 sequences are SGHRS and YFSETQ. As DNA, the CDR3 is TGCGCCAGCAGCTTGGGGGGTAGTGGTGAAAAACTGTTTTTT. It yields the protein CASSLGGSGEKLFF. Combining the CDR3 with reference TRBV5-1 and TRBJ1-4 gives the whole variable domain KAGVTQTPRYLIKTRGQQVTLSCSPISGHRSVSWYQQTPGQGLQFLFEYFSETQRNKGNFPGRFSGRQFSNSRSEMNVSTLELGDSALYLCASSLGGSGEKLFFGSGTQLSVL.